This T cell receptor (beta chain) was sequenced in a study of blood T cell repertoires in COVID-19. Here immunoSEQ multiplex PCR was the method, and the copy in TCRdb shows in-frame clones only, minus some. This sample yields about 260,000 clones, of which 75% to 90% are seen a single time; 2% to 3% belongs to the top ten. Trimming shortened V by 7 bases and J by 0 bases, and 13 bases separated the two germline ends. CDR3 length: 14 amino acids. Germline V CDR1 and CDR2: SGHVS, FQNEAQ. The clonotype originates from a woman aged 18-29 years who had recovered from COVID-19. Sequences were obtained from PBMCs or T cells enriched from blood (not recorded which). V is TRBV7-8 and J is TRBJ2-7, with D unresolved. For the CDR3, the DNA is TGTGCCAGCACCAGGCGACCCAGCTCCTACGAGCAGTACTTC. Encoded protein: CASTRRPSSYEQYF.